This TCR beta chain came from a study of blood T cell repertoires in COVID-19. Cohorts were determined from participant-reported clinical history. Sequenced by immunoSEQ multiplex PCR; TCRdb stores in-frame clones only, minus some. The sample consists of roughly 200,000 clones, around 88% of them appearing once. Trimming stripped 0 bases from V and 3 bases from J, with 8 bases between. The germline CDR1 and CDR2 sequences are PRHDT and FYEKMQ (reference sequence). The CDR3 extends over 15 amino acids. The chain joins TRBV13 to TRBJ2-2, with D perhaps matching TRBD1 (6 bases). The sequencing input was PBMCs or T cells enriched from blood (not recorded which). This clonotype was sampled from a man aged 35 to 55 with acute COVID-19. The CDR3 reads CASSLGGADTGELFF. CDR3 DNA: TGTGCCAGCAGCTTAGGGGGGGCCGACACCGGGGAGCTGTTTTTT.